This T cell receptor beta chain appears in the sequencing data of a study of T cells in Graves' hyperthyroidism and ophthalmopathy. Study conclusions and caveats: Most expanded thyroid clonotypes above 0.001 also appeared in blood.

Using RNA transcripts as the source, TCR beta CDR3 regions were amplified. The HTBI primer set was used in a first-round RT-PCR of the TCR CDR3. Using its own MiXCR run on the multiplex PCR reads, TCRdb lists one record per CDR3 protein. The sample carries 300,000 to 450,000 distinct CDR3 sequences, less than 20% recorded once. Subjects with ophthalmopathy showed a Clinical Activity Score no lower than 3, a NOSPECS grade no lower than 4, and a duration shorter than 3 months. Researchers barred patients who had uncontrolled infection, other autoimmune disease, pregnancy or lactation. The trim removed 0 bases at V and 7 bases at J, leaving 14 bases unmatched. There are 18 residues in the CDR3. The V gene's germline CDR1 is SGDLS and CDR2 YYNGEE. This clonotype was observed at least ten times. Its antigen is unknown.

The receptor was derived from a man aged 18-30 years with Graves' ophthalmopathy. This chain joins TRBV9 and TRBJ2-1; 9 positions match TRBD2. The sequencing input was blood. The CDR3 here is CASSVGGSGGFQGNEQFF. DNA for the CDR3: TGTGCCAGCAGCGTAGGTGGAAGCGGGGGGTTCCAAGGGAATGAGCAGTTCTTC.